Following are 14 T cell receptor beta chains from one sample sequenced in a study of chronic HIV infection and antiretroviral therapy. TCRdb re-derived calls from the 5' RACE reads in MiXCR, one entry per CDR3 protein. The sample holds more than 30,000 distinct CDR3 sequences, 7.5% to 10% seen once. Sequenced material: peripheral blood. Every receptor here comes from an adult who had HIV and had not received antiretroviral therapy, or was an uninfected healthy control (not recorded which).

This clonotype occurred a few times. The V gene is TRBV9, the J gene TRBJ2-7; 10 nucleotides line up with TRBD1. CDR3 size: 14 residues. CDR1 and CDR2 from the germline V gene are SGDLS and YYNGEE. V lost 4 bases, J lost 2 bases, and 3 bases stayed unmatched. CDR3 in amino acids: CASSQGQGTYEQYF. For the CDR3, the DNA is TGTGCCAGCAGCCAGGGACAGGGGACCTACGAGCAGTACTTC.

This clonotype was seen many times. This rearrangement joins TRBV7-9 to TRBJ1-6; D ambiguous. The CDR3 has 14 residues. Trimming left V 2 bases short and J 9 bases short, with 11 bases between. Looked up from germline, CDR1 is SEHNR and CDR2 is FQNEAQ (reference sequence). The CDR3 reads CASSLRDSTSPLHF. CDR3 sequence (DNA): TGTGCCAGCAGCTTAAGGGATTCTACTTCACCCCTCCACTTT. The full variable domain, with the rest looked up from reference TRBV7-9 and TRBJ1-6, is DTGVSQNPRHKITKRGQNVTFRCDPISEHNRLYWYRQTLGQGPEFLTYFQNEAQLEKSRLLSDRFSAERPKGSFSTLEIQRTEQGDSAMYLCASSLRDSTSPLHFGNGTRLTVT.

This clonotype has a count of ten or more. The chain joins TRBV10-3 to TRBJ2-7; 7 bases are a match to TRBD1. Trimming took 6 bases from V and 4 from J; bases not matched to a gene: 15. The germline V gene encodes CDR1 ENHRY and CDR2 SYGVKD. The CDR3 extends over 16 amino acids. CDR3 residues: CAISRDSVTTGYEQYF. The CDR3 region has the DNA TGTGCCATCAGCCGGGACAGTGTTACAACCGGATACGAGCAGTACTTC.

The chain has TRBV29-1 and TRBJ2-3; a possible D gene is TRBD1 (6 bases). The CDR3 spans 15 residues. Between the trimmed V and J ends, which lost 2 bases and 4 bases, there was a span of 16 bases. Germline V CDR1 and CDR2: SQVTM, ANQGSEA. This CDR3 is CSVELGDTRSDTQYF. In DNA, the CDR3 is TGCAGCGTTGAATTGGGGGACACCCGCTCAGATACGCAGTATTTT.

The V gene is TRBV6-5, the J gene TRBJ1-6, with a weak D call TRBD1 (6 bases). Trimming stripped 6 bases from V and 5 bases from J, with 29 bases between. Germline-derived CDR1 and CDR2 are MNHEY and SVGAGI. The CDR3 is made up of 20 amino acids. This chain's CDR3 is CASSPSGQLYQGGNNSPLHF. The CDR3 DNA follows: TGTGCCAGCAGCCCTTCCGGACAGCTATATCAGGGTGGAAATAATTCACCCCTCCACTTT.

This clonotype was observed at least ten times. The chain is built from TRBV11-2 and TRBJ2-4; 11 nucleotides agree with TRBD2. There are 19 residues in the CDR3. V lost 0 bases, J lost 5 bases, and 12 bases stayed unmatched. Germline V gene sequence: CDR1 SGHAT, CDR2 FQNNGV. The CDR3, as DNA: TGTGCCAGCAGCTTAGATTTGGTTTGGTTAGCGGGAGGGGAAAACATTCAGTACTTC. Its translation: CASSLDLVWLAGGENIQYF.

The table lists this clonotype with many counts. This chain connects TRBV9 to TRBJ2-3; unclear D gene. The CDR3 totals 13 residues. The germline V gene has CDR1 SGDLS and CDR2 YYNGEE. Trimming shortened V by 0 bases and J by 6 bases, and 8 bases separated the two germline ends. CDR3 in amino acids: CASSVDRRDTQYF. Written as DNA, the CDR3 is TGTGCCAGCAGCGTAGACCGTAGGGATACGCAGTATTTT.

At least ten counts were recorded for this clonotype. This chain joins TRBV29-1 and TRBJ2-1; possible D gene TRBD1, 5 bases. The CDR3 spans 12 residues. CDR1 SQVTM and CDR2 ANQGSEA come from the germline V gene. V lost 7 bases, J lost 2 bases, and 9 bases lay in between. The CDR3 region is CSGWGPYNEQFF. DNA for the CDR3: TGCAGCGGGTGGGGCCCCTACAATGAGCAGTTCTTC.

This clonotype has ten or more counts. V is TRBV12-3 or TRBV12-4 and J is TRBJ2-7; D not resolved. Trimming pared 5 bases from V and 2 bases from J, leaving 13 bases between. The CDR3 contains 14 residues. The CDR3: CASSPPSRAYEQYF. The CDR3 nucleotides read TGTGCCAGCAGTCCCCCGAGTCGAGCCTACGAGCAGTACTTC.

This clonotype was counted at least ten times. J is TRBJ1-1 and V is TRBV20-1; D is unclear. CDR1 and CDR2 (germline): DFQATT, SNEGSKA (reference sequence). V dropped 2 bases and J dropped 8 bases, with 6 bases sitting between them. The CDR3 sequence is 10 residues long. The CDR3 loop reads CSARNGEAFF. In DNA, the CDR3 is TGCAGTGCTAGAAATGGAGAAGCTTTCTTT.

The chain uses TRBV20-1 and TRBJ1-5, with 8 bases identical to TRBD1. Trimming cost V 4 bases and J 5 bases; bases outside gene matches: 7. CDR3 size: 14 residues. CDR1 is DFQATT, CDR2 SNEGSKA, per germline (reference sequence). The CDR3 nucleotides read TGCAGTGCTACGACAGGGGCCGGGCATCAGCCCCAGCATTTT. This codes for CSATTGAGHQPQHF.

This clonotype has only a few counts. The chain employs TRBV29-1 and TRBJ1-3; D is ambiguous. The ends were cut back, 5 bases at V and 0 bases at J, with 11 bases in the middle. Germline loops: CDR1 SQVTM, CDR2 ANQGSEA. This CDR3 comprises 14 residues. Written as DNA, the CDR3 is TGCAGCGTTACAGAACTGAGCTCTGGAAACACCATATATTTT. It is translated as CSVTELSSGNTIYF.

This clonotype was observed a few times. This rearrangement joins TRBV27 to TRBJ2-1; 10 bases fit TRBD2. Per the germline V gene, CDR1 is MNHEY and CDR2 is SMNVEV (reference sequence). There are 20 residues in the CDR3. The V segment lost 0 bases and the J segment 7 bases; nucleotides outside the gene matches: 18. The CDR3, as DNA: TGTGCCAGCAGTTTATCGTCTGAGGGGGCTAGCGGGAGTTGTCCAAATGAGCAGTTCTTC. Its translation: CASSLSSEGASGSCPNEQFF.

V and J are TRBV20-1 and TRBJ2-1; TRBD2 matches at 10 bases. The CDR3 contains 20 residues. Germline assignment: CDR1 DFQATT and CDR2 SNEGSKA (reference sequence). J was trimmed by 2 bases and V by 6 bases; bases with no gene match: 22. This CDR3 is CSARAHGREGLARPYNEQFF. As DNA, the CDR3 is TGCAGTGCCCGCGCACACGGGAGGGAGGGACTAGCGAGACCCTACAATGAGCAGTTCTTC.